This TCR beta chain stems from a study of technical replicates of blood from a few donors. This table comes from immunoSEQ multiplex PCR, and its TCRdb copy is limited to in-frame clones, with some not included. The data show about 15,000 clones, about 86% seen once. Looked up from germline, CDR1 is MGHRA and CDR2 is YSYEKL. CDR3 length: 16 amino acids. Trimming pared 1 base from V and 4 bases from J, leaving 15 bases between. The TCR was taken from a human donor in good health. Sequencing was done on a sample of PBMCs. This sequence joins TRBV4-1 and TRBJ2-3, with D unclear. CDR3 coding DNA: TGCGCCAGCAGCCAAGTAGATCTAGTGAGCTCAGATACGCAGTATTTT. Protein product: CASSQVDLVSSDTQYF.